Only a few counts were recorded for the clone carrying this T cell receptor beta chain. The data originate from a study of T cells in Graves' hyperthyroidism and ophthalmopathy. It was considered stable Graves' hyperthyroidism when ophthalmopathy did not progress within 18 months. The CDR3 extends over 14 amino acids. CDR1 and CDR2 (germline): SGDLS, YYNGEE. Trimming cost V 5 bases and J 3 bases; bases outside gene matches: 7. It was RNA transcripts that yielded the amplified TCR beta CDR3 regions. HTBI primers were the set used in a first-round RT-PCR of the TCR CDR3. TCRdb re-analysed the multiplex PCR reads in MiXCR, keeping a single row per CDR3 protein. Here the sample spans 700,000 to 950,000 distinct CDR3 sequences, 35% being singletons.

The specimen sequenced was blood. The receptor was derived from a woman aged 40 to 55 with Graves' hyperthyroidism. This rearrangement joins TRBV9 to TRBJ1-1; 7 bases are a match to TRBD1. CDR3 nucleotide sequence: TGTGCCAGCAGAAAAACTACAGGGGACACTGAAGCTTTCTTT. Translated, it gives CASRKTTGDTEAFF.